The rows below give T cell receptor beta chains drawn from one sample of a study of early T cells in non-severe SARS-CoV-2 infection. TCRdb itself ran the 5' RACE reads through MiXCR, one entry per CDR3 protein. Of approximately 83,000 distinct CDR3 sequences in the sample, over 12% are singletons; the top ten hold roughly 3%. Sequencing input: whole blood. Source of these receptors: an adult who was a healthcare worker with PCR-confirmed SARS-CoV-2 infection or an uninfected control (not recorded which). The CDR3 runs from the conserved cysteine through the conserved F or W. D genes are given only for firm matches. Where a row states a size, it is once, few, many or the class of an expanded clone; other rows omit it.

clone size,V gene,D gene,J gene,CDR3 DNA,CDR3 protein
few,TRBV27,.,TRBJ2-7,TGTGCCAGCAGTCCTTCTAGGGTGGGGGCCGACGTAGTTACCTACGAGCAGTACTTC,CASSPSRVGADVVTYEQYF
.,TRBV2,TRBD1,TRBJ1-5,TGTGCCAGCAGCATCGCAGGGGGCATTAATCAGCCCCAGCATTTT,CASSIAGGINQPQHF
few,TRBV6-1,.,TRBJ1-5,TGTGCCAGCAGGGTCGATCAGCCCCAGCATTTT,CASRVDQPQHF
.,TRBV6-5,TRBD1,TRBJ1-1,TGTGCCAGCAGTTCCTCGCTGCGGGACAGGAGAATGAACACTGAAGCTTTCTTT,CASSSSLRDRRMNTEAFF
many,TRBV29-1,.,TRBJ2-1,TGCAGCGTTGATTTTTACAATGAGCAGTTCTTC,CSVDFYNEQFF
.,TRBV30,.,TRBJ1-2,TGTGCCTGGAGCCACGGGGGAGACTACACCTTC,CAWSHGGDYTF
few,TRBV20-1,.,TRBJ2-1,TGCAGTGCTACAAACTCGTGGGGCACGGTCAGAGAGCAGTTCTTC,CSATNSWGTVREQFF
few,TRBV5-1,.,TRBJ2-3,TGCGCCAGCAGCTTGGGCCAGGGAAGCTTGGGAGATACGCAGTATTTT,CASSLGQGSLGDTQYF
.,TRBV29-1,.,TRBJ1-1,TGCAGCGTTGGGAAGGGCGCGGGTCACACTGAAGCTTTCTTT,CSVGKGAGHTEAFF
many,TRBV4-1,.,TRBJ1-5,TGCGCCAGCAGCCAGGTGCCGGATAGCAATCAGCCCCAGCATTTT,CASSQVPDSNQPQHF
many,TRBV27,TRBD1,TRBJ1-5,TGTGCCAGCAGTAACCGGGACAGGAATCCCCAGCATTTT,CASSNRDRNPQHF
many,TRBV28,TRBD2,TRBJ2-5,TGTGCCAGCAGCCCGCCGGCGGGAGGAGGGTGGTTAGAGACCCAGTACTTC,CASSPPAGGGWLETQYF
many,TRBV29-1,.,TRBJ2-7,TGCAGCGTTGAAGGGACAGCCGAGCAGTACTTC,CSVEGTAEQYF
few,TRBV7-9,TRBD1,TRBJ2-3,TGTGCCAACAGCTCAACTCTGGACAGGGGGCTCCCAGATACGCAGTATTTT,CANSSTLDRGLPDTQYF
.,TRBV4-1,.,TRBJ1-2,TGCGCCAGCAGCCAAGACCAGAGGCCTACTAACTATGGCTACACCTTC,CASSQDQRPTNYGYTF
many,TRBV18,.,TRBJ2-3,TGTGCCAGCTCACCACCGAGCTTGCTTCCAGATACGCAGTATTTT,CASSPPSLLPDTQYF
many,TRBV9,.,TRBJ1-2,TGTGCCAGCAGTTTTAGTCCAGCCCGACAATCCCAGGCGGGGGCCTTTTCTAACTATGGCTACACCTTC,CASSFSPARQSQAGAFSNYGYTF
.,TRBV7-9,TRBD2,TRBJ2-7,TGTGCCAGCAGCCTCCCGCCCGGACTAGGGTCCCACGAGCAGTACTTC,CASSLPPGLGSHEQYF
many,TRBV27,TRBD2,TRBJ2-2,TGTGCCAGTTGGGGACTAGCGGGAAGGACCGGGGAGCTGTTTTTT,CASWGLAGRTGELFF